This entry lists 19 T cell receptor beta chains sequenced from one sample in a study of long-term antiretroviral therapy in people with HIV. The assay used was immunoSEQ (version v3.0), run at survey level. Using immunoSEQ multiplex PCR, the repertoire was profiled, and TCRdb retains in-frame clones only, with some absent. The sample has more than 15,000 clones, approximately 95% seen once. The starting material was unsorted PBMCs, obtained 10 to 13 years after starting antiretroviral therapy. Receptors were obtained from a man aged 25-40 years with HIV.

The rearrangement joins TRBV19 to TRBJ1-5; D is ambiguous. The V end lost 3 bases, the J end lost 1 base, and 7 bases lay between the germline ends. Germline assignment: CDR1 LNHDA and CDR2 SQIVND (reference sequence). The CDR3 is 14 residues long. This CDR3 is CASSMSESNQPQHF. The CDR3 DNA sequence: TGTGCCAGTAGTATGAGTGAGAGCAATCAGCCCCAGCATTTT.

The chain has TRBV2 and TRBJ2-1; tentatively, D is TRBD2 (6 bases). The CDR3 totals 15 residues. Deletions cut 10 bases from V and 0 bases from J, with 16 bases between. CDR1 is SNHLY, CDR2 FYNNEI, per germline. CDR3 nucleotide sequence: TGTGCCATCCAATCGGGACTTATCTCCTACAATGAGCAGTTCTTC. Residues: CAIQSGLISYNEQFF.

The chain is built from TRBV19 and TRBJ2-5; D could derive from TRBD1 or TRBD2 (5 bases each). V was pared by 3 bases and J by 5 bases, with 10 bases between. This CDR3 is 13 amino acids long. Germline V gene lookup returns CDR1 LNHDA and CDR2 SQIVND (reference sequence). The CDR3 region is CASSMSGTETQYF. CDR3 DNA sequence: TGTGCCAGTAGTATGTCCGGGACGGAGACCCAGTACTTC. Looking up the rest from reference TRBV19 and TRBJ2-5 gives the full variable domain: DGGITQSPKYLFRKEGQNVTLSCEQNLNHDAMYWYRQDPGQGLRLIYYSQIVNDFQKGDIAEGYSVSREKKESFPLTVTSAQKNPTAFYLCASSMSGTETQYFGPGTRLLVL.

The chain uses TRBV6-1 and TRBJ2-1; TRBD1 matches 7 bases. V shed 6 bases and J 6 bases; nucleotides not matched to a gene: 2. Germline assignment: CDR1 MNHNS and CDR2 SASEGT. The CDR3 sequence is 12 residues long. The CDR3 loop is CASSQGVNEQFF. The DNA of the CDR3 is TGTGCCAGCAGCCAGGGGGTCAATGAGCAGTTCTTC.

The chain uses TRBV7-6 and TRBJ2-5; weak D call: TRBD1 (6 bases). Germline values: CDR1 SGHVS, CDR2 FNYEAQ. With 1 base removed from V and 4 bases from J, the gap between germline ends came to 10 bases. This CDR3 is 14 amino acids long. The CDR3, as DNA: TGTGCCAGCAGCTTAGGGCAGGGGATAGAGACCCAGTACTTC. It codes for CASSLGQGIETQYF.

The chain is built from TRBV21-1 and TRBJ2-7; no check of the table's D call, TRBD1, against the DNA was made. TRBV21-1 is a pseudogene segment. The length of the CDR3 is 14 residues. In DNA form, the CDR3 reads TGTGCCAGCAGCAAAGATCGACAGGCCTACGAGCAGTACGTC. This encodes CASSKDRQAYEQYV.

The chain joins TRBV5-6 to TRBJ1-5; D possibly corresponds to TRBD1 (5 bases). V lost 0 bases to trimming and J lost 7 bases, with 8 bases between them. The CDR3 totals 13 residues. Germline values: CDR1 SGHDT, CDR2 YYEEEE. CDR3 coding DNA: TGTGCCAGCAGCTTGGGGGGGGACCAGCCCCAGCATTTT. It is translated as CASSLGGDQPQHF.

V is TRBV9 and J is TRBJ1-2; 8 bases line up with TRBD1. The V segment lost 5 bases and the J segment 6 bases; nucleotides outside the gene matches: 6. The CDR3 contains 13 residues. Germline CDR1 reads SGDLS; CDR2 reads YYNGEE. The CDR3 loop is CASRDGQGDGYTF. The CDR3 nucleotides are TGTGCCAGCAGAGACGGACAGGGAGATGGCTACACCTTC.

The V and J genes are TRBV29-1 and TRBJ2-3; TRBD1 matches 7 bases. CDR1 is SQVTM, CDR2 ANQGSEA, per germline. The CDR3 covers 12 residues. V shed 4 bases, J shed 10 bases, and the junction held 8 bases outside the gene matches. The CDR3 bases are TGCAGCGTTGGCCTCGGGACAGCTTCGCAGTATTTT. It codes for CSVGLGTASQYF.

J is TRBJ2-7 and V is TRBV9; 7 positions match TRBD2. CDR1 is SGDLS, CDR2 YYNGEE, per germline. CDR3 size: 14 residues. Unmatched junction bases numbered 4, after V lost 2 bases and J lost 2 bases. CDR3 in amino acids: CASSVSSGPYEQYF. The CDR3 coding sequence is TGTGCCAGCAGCGTCTCTAGCGGCCCCTACGAGCAGTACTTC.

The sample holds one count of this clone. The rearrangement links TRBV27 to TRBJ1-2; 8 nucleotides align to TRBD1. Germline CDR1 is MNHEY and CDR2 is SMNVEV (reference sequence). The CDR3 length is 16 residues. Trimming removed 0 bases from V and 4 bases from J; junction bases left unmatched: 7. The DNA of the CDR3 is TGTGCCAGCAGTTTATCAGGGACAGGCAGTACCTATGGCTACACCTTC. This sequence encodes CASSLSGTGSTYGYTF.

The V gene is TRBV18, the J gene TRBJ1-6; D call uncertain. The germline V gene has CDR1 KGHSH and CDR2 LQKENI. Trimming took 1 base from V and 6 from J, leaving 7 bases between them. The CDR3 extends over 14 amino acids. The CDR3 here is CASSPLSGNSPLHF. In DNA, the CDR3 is TGTGCCAGCTCACCACTCTCGGGTAATTCACCCCTCCACTTT.

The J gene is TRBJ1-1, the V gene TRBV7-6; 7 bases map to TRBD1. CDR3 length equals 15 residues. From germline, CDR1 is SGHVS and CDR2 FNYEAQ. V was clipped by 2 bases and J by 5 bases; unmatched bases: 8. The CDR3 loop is CASSLQQGVGTEAFF. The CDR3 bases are TGTGCCAGCAGCTTACAGCAGGGGGTAGGGACTGAAGCTTTCTTT.

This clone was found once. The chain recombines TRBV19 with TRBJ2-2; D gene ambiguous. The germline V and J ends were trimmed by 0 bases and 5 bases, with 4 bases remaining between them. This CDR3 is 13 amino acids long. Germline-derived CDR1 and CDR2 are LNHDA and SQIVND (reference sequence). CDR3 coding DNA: TGTGCCAGTAGTATAGAGGGAACCGGGGAGCTGTTTTTT. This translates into CASSIEGTGELFF.

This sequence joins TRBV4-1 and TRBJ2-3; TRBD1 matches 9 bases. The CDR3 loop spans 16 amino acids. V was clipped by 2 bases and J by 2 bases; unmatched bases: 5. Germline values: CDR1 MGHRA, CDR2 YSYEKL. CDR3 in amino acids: CASSQTRDRVTDTQYF. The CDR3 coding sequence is TGCGCCAGCAGCCAAACCCGGGACAGGGTCACAGATACGCAGTATTTT.

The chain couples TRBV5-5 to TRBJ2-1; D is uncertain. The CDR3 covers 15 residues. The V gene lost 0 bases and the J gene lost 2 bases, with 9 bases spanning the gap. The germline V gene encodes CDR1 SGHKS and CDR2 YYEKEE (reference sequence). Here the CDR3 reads CASSLVPGPYNEQFF. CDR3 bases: TGTGCCAGCAGCTTGGTGCCAGGTCCCTACAATGAGCAGTTCTTC.

The CDR3 DNA reads as TGTGCCAGCAGCCGAAATTCGGGGGACGAAGCTTTCTTT. This codes for CASSRNSGDEAFF. The genes are TRBV7-9 and TRBJ1-1; possible D gene TRBD1, 5 bases. Per germline, CDR1 SEHNR and CDR2 FQNEAQ (reference sequence). This CDR3 contains 13 residues. V shed 5 bases and J shed 8 bases, with 15 bases lying between them.

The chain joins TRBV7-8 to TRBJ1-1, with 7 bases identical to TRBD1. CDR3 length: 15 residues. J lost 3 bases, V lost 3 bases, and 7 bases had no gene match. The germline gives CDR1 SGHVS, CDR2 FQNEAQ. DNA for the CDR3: TGTGCCAGCAGCTTTGAGGGGGCAGGGGACACTGAAGCTTTCTTT. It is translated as CASSFEGAGDTEAFF.

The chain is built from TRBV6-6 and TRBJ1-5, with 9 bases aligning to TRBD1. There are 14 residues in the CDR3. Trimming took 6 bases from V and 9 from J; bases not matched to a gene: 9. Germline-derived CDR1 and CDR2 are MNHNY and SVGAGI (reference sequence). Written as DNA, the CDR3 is TGTGCCAGCAGATCCGGGACAGGGATCGCGCCCCAGCATTTT. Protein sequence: CASRSGTGIAPQHF.